The clone carrying this T cell receptor (beta chain) has just one count. What it binds is not known. This sample is drawn from a study of OX40 agonist ivuxolimab in advanced cancers. With 5 bases clipped from V and 1 base from J, the junction kept 13 bases outside the gene matches. This CDR3 is 19 amino acids long. Germline CDR1 is SEHNR and CDR2 is FQNEAQ (reference sequence). Sequenced by immunoSEQ multiplex PCR; TCRdb stores in-frame clones only, minus some. In the table there are more than 65,000 clones, 85% of which are singletons. The study, taken as a whole, reports: Determination of antigen specificity was not performed for the expanded peripheral T cells. Circulating CD4+ and CD8+ T cells showed clonal expansion by week 6 at 0.1 to 3.0 mg/kg. Fewer expanded clones were found on average in CD4+ than in CD8+ T cells. Some nonresponders likewise displayed low normalized T-cell clonal expansion.

The material sequenced was CD4+ or CD8+ T cells sorted from blood, taken in a trial of the OX40 agonist ivuxolimab. The clonotype was recovered from an adult with an advanced solid tumor such as melanoma, head and neck, liver or kidney cancer. The rearrangement joins TRBV7-9 to TRBJ2-7; TRBD2 matches 14 bases. This chain's CDR3 is CASSQSPGLAGGSSYEQYF. The CDR3 DNA is TGTGCCAGCAGCCAGAGTCCTGGACTAGCGGGGGGCTCATCCTACGAGCAGTACTTC.